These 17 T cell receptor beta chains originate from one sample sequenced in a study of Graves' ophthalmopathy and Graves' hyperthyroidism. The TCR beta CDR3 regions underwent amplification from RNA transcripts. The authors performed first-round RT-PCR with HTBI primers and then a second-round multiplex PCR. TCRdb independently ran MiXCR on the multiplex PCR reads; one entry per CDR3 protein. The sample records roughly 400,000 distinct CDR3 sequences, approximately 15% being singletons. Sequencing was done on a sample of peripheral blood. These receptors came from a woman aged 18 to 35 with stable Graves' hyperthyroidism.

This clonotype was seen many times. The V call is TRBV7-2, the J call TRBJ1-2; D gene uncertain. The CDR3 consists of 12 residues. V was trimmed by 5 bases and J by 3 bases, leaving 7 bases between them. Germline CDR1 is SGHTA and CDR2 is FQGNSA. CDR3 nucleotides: TGTGCCAGCAGCGATGATTACTATGGCTACACCTTC. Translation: CASSDDYYGYTF.

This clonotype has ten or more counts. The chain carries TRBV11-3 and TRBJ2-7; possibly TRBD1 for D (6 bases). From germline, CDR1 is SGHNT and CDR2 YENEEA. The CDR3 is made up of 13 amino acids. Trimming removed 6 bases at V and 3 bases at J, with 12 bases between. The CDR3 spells CASRAPDSYEQYF. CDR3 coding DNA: TGTGCCAGCAGGGCCCCGGACAGCTACGAGCAGTACTTC.

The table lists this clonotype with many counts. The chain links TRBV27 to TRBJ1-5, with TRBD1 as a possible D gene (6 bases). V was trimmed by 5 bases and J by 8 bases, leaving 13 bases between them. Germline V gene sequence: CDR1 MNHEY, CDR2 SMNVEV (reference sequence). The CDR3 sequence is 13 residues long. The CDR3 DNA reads TGTGCCAGCAGTAGCGGGGGGGCCGAGCCCCAGCATTTT. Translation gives CASSSGGAEPQHF.

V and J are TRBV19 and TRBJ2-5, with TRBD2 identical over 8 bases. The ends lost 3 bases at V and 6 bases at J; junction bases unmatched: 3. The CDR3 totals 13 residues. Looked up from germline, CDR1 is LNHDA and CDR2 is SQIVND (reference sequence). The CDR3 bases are TGTGCCAGTAGTATCGGGGGGGAAAAGACCCAGTACTTC. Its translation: CASSIGGEKTQYF.

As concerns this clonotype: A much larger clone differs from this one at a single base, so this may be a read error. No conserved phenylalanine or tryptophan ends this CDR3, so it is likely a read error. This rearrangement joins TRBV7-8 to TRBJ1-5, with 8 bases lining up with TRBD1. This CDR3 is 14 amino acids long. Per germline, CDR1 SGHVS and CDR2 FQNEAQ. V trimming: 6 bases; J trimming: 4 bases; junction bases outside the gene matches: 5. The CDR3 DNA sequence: TGTGCCAGCAGATCTGACAGGGGTAATCAGCCCCAGCATTAT. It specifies CASRSDRGNQPQHY.

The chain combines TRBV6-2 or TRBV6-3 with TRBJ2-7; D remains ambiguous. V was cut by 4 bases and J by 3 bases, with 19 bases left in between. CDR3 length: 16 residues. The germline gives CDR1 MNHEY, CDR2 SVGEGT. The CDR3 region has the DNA TGTGCCAGCAGTTCATCGAATTTTCTGCCGAACTACGAGCAGTACTTC. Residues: CASSSSNFLPNYEQYF.

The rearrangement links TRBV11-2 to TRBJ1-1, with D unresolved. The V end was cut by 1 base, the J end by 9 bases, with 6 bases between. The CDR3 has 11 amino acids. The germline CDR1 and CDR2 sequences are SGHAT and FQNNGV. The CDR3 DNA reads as TGTGCCAGCAGCTTAGCCGGACAAGCTTTCTTT. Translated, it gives CASSLAGQAFF.

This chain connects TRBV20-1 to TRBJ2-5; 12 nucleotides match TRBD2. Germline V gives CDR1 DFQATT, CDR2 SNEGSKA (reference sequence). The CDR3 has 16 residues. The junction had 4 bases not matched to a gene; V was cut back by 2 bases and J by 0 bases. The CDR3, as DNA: TGCAGTGCTAGACAAGGACTAGCGGGAAACCAAGAGACCCAGTACTTC. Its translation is CSARQGLAGNQETQYF.

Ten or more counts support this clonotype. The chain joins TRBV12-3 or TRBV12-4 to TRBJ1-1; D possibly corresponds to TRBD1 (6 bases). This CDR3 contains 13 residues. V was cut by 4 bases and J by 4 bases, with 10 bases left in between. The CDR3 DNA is TGTGCCAGCAGTTCCCCGACAGGCACTGAAGCTTTCTTT. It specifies CASSSPTGTEAFF.

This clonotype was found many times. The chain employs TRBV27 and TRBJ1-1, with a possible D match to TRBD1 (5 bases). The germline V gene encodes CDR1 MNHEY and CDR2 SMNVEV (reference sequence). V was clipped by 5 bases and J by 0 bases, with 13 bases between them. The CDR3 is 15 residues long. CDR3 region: CASSRRQSMNTEAFF. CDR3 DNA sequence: TGTGCCAGCAGTCGAAGACAGTCCATGAACACTGAAGCTTTCTTT.

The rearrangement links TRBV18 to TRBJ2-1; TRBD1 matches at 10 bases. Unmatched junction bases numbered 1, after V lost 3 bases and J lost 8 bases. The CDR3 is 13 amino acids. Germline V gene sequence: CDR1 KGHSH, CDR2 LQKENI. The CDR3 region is CASSPGTGDEQFF. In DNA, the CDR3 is TGTGCCAGCTCACCTGGGACAGGGGATGAGCAGTTCTTC. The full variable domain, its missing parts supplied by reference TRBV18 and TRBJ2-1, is NAGVMQNPRHLVRRRGQEARLRCSPMKGHSHVYWYRQLPEEGLKFMVYLQKENIIDESGMPKERFSAEFPKEGPSILRIQQVVRGDSAAYFCASSPGTGDEQFFGPGTRLTVL.

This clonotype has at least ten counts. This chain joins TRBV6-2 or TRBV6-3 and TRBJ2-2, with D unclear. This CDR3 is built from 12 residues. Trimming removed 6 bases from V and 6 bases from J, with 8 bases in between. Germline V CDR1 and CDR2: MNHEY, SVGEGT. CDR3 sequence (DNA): TGTGCCAGCAGGTATAGAGCCGGGGAGCTGTTTTTT. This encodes CASRYRAGELFF.

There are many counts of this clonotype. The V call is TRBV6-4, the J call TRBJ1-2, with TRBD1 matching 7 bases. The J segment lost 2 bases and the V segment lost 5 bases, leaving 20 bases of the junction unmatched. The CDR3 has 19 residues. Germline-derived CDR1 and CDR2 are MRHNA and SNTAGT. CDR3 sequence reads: CASSRPSGEGAKFNYGYTF. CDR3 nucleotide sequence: TGTGCCAGCAGTCGACCTTCGGGGGAGGGGGCGAAATTCAACTATGGCTACACCTTC.

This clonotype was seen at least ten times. For the CDR3, the DNA is TGTGCCAGTAGTATAGATCCCAGGACGGGGTCGACTGAAGCTTTCTTT. Translated, it gives CASSIDPRTGSTEAFF. The chain uses TRBV19 and TRBJ1-1; D is unclear. The CDR3 length is 16 residues. Germline V gene lookup returns CDR1 LNHDA and CDR2 SQIVND (reference sequence). The ends were cut back, 0 bases at V and 5 bases at J, with 16 bases in the middle.

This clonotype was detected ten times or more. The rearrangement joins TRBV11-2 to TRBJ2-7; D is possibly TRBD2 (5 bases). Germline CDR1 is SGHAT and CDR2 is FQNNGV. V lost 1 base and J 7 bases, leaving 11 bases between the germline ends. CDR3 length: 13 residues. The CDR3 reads CASSLGNSGEQYF. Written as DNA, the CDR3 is TGTGCCAGCAGCTTAGGGAACTCGGGGGAGCAGTACTTC.

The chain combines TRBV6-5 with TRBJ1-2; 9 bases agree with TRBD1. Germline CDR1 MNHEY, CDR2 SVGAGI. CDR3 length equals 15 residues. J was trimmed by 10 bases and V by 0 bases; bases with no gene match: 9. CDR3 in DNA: TGTGCCAGCAGTTACTCGCCAACGGACAGGGGAGACTACACCTTC. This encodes CASSYSPTDRGDYTF.

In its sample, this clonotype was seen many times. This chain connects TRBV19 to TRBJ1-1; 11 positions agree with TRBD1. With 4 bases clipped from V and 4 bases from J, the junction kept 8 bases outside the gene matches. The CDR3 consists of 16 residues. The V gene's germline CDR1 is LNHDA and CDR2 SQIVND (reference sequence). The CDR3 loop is CASSRWTGGAVTEAFF. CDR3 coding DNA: TGTGCCAGTAGTAGATGGACAGGGGGCGCCGTCACTGAAGCTTTCTTT.